This is a list of T cell receptor beta chains from one sample in a study of Graves' ophthalmopathy and Graves' hyperthyroidism. In TCRdb, the multiplex PCR reads were re-called with MiXCR into one record per CDR3 protein. The sample lists a few hundred thousand distinct CDR3 sequences; around a fifth were seen once. Sequencing input: peripheral blood. Receptor source: a woman aged 45-65 years with Graves' ophthalmopathy. The CDR3 runs from the conserved cysteine through the conserved F or W. D genes are given only for firm matches. Rows give clone size only sometimes, using once, few, many, or a class for an expanded clone.

clone_size | d_call | j_call | v_call | cdr3_aa | cdr3_nt
many | - | TRBJ1-5 | TRBV20-1 | CSASRSGGVSNQPQHF | TGCAGTGCTAGCCGTTCGGGAGGGGTGAGCAATCAGCCCCAGCATTTT
many | - | TRBJ1-1 | TRBV11-2 | CASSLDKGGTEAFF | TGTGCCAGCAGCTTAGATAAGGGGGGCACTGAAGCTTTCTTT
- | TRBD2 | TRBJ2-7 | TRBV7-2 | CASSLAGLAGAQTYEQYF | TGTGCCAGCAGCTTAGCGGGACTAGCGGGAGCCCAAACCTACGAGCAGTACTTC
many | - | TRBJ2-7 | TRBV27 | CASSSPATGHYERYF | TGTGCCAGCAGTTCCCCCGCGACAGGCCACTACGAGCGGTACTTC
many | TRBD1 | TRBJ1-2 | TRBV9 | CASSTNRGGSLYGYTF | TGTGCCAGCAGCACGAACAGGGGCGGGAGCTTATACGGCTACACCTTC
many | - | TRBJ2-7 | TRBV7-2 | CASSPRNSYEQYF | TGTGCCAGCAGCCCAAGGAACTCCTACGAGCAGTACTTC
- | - | TRBJ2-2 | TRBV14 | CASSQTDTTGELFF | TGTGCCAGCAGCCAAACTGATACCACCGGGGAGCTGTTTTTT
many | - | TRBJ2-5 | TRBV19 | CASSPETEETQYF | TGTGCCAGTAGCCCTGAGACAGAAGAGACCCAGTACTTC
few | - | TRBJ2-4 | TRBV14 | CASSQAGASKNIQYF | TGTGCCAGCAGCCAAGCGGGTGCATCCAAAAACATTCAGTACTTC
many | - | TRBJ2-7 | TRBV27 | CATSVGVSYEQYF | TGTGCCACCAGCGTGGGAGTCTCCTACGAGCAGTACTTC
many | - | TRBJ1-1 | TRBV24-1 | CATSDPDRREAFF | TGTGCCACCAGTGATCCCGACAGGAGAGAAGCTTTCTTT
many | - | TRBJ2-7 | TRBV15 | CATSRVVGGELPYEQYF | TGTGCCACCAGCAGAGTTGTCGGGGGCGAATTACCCTACGAGCAGTACTTC
many | - | TRBJ2-5 | TRBV2 | CASHQDRQETQYF | TGTGCCAGCCACCAGGACAGACAAGAGACCCAGTACTTC
many | TRBD2 | TRBJ2-7 | TRBV4-1 | CASSQGLAGGYEQYF | TGTGCCAGCAGTCAGGGACTAGCGGGAGGCTACGAGCAGTACTTC
many | - | TRBJ2-7 | TRBV14 | CASSLYQDWQTPFGEQYF | TGTGCCAGCAGTCTATATCAAGACTGGCAGACCCCCTTCGGCGAGCAGTACTTC
many | - | TRBJ1-1 | TRBV30 | CAWTVGRMNTEAFF | TGTGCCTGGACCGTCGGACGCATGAACACTGAAGCTTTCTTT
many | - | TRBJ2-1 | TRBV9 | CASSSRVGPLGNEQFF | TGTGCCAGCAGCTCGCGGGTAGGGCCCCTCGGGAATGAGCAGTTCTTC
many | - | TRBJ2-7 | TRBV2 | CASSNIIGLASYEQYF | TGTGCCAGCAGCAACATTATAGGACTGGCTTCCTACGAGCAGTACTTC
many | - | TRBJ1-1 | TRBV9 | CASSLRGQPNTEAFF | TGTGCCAGCAGCTTAAGAGGACAGCCGAACACTGAAGCTTTCTTT
many | - | TRBJ1-2 | TRBV28 | CASSSRTGDGYTF | TGTGCCAGCAGTTCCCGGACGGGGGATGGCTACACCTTC
many | TRBD1 | TRBJ1-2 | TRBV19 | CASAPGQLYGYTF | TGTGCCAGTGCTCCGGGACAGTTATATGGCTACACCTTC
many | - | TRBJ1-5 | TRBV6-1 | CASSEGARGATSQPQHF | TGTGCCAGCAGTGAAGGGGCCAGGGGAGCGACAAGTCAGCCCCAGCATTTT
many | TRBD1 | TRBJ2-2 | TRBV2 | CASSEDRYTGELFF | TGTGCCAGCAGTGAGGACAGGTACACCGGGGAGCTGTTTTTT
- | TRBD1 | TRBJ1-5 | TRBV19 | CASSTPTGDARVWNQPQHF | TGTGCCAGTAGCACTCCGACAGGGGATGCACGTGTTTGGAATCAGCCCCAGCATTTT
few | - | TRBJ1-1 | TRBV29-1 | CSVGIRGKNTEAFF | TGCAGCGTTGGCATTAGGGGGAAAAACACTGAAGCTTTCTTT
many | - | TRBJ1-1 | TRBV28 | CASTSFRGEAFF | TGTGCCAGCACCTCGTTTCGAGGCGAAGCTTTCTTT
many | - | TRBJ2-2 | TRBV13 | CASSPRHTGELFF | TGTGCCAGCAGCCCTAGACATACTGGGGAGCTGTTTTTT
many | TRBD1 | TRBJ1-1 | TRBV7-9 | CASNRQGEAFF | TGTGCCAGCAACCGACAGGGTGAAGCTTTCTTT
few | TRBD2 | TRBJ2-7 | TRBV12-3/TRBV12-4 | CASSFSASGRSEQYF | TGTGCCAGCAGTTTTTCGGCTAGCGGGAGGAGCGAGCAGTACTTC
- | - | TRBJ1-2 | TRBV27 | CASSLSGEYHGYTF | TGTGCCAGCAGTTTAAGTGGGGAGTACCATGGCTACACCTTC
few | - | TRBJ1-2 | TRBV4-1 | CASSQERGAVNGYTF | TGCGCCAGCAGCCAAGAACGGGGGGCTGTGAATGGCTACACCTTC
- | - | TRBJ2-5 | TRBV6-5 | CASSYDQQETQYF | TGTGCCAGCAGTTATGATCAGCAAGAGACCCAGTACTTC
- | - | TRBJ1-1 | TRBV6-1 | CASTRTANTEAFF | TGTGCCAGCACCCGGACAGCGAACACTGAAGCTTTCTTT
many | - | TRBJ1-1 | TRBV11-1 | CASSSQGGAANTEAFF | TGTGCCAGCAGCTCCCAGGGAGGGGCGGCGAACACTGAAGCTTTCTTT
many | - | TRBJ1-3 | TRBV10-3 | CAISSRRGSGNTIYF | TGTGCCATCTCTAGCCGAAGGGGCTCTGGAAACACCATATATTTT
many | TRBD1 | TRBJ1-2 | TRBV30 | CARGQGYGYTF | TGTGCCCGGGGACAGGGTTATGGCTACACCTTC
many | - | TRBJ1-5 | TRBV6-1 | CASSGSQAGQPQHF | TGTGCCAGCAGTGGGTCACAGGCGGGTCAGCCCCAGCATTTT
many | - | TRBJ2-6 | TRBV4-1 | CASSQDGAQRFTGANVLTF | TGCGCCAGCAGCCAAGATGGGGCACAGCGTTTTACTGGGGCCAACGTCCTGACTTTC
- | TRBD1 | TRBJ2-5 | TRBV20-1 | CSATGQGVNGQETQYF | TGCAGTGCTACGGGACAGGGGGTTAATGGGCAAGAGACCCAGTACTTC
many | - | TRBJ1-1 | TRBV6-1 | CASSGATLNTEAFF | TGTGCCAGCAGTGGGGCCACCTTGAACACTGAAGCTTTCTTT